The 15 T cell receptor beta chains reported below all come from one sample, sequenced in a study of cytomegalovirus exposure and HLA in healthy donors. Both 60 Vbeta primers and 13 Jbeta primers went into the PCR. Method: immunoSEQ multiplex PCR; TCRdb's copy keeps in-frame clones and lacks some. The table shows about 140,000 clones, with roughly three quarters occurring only once. The sequenced sample was PBMCs. The origin of the receptors is a woman in her fifties or sixties in good health and CMV-seronegative.

The rearrangement joins TRBV10-3 to TRBJ2-5; maybe TRBD2 (6 bases). V was cut by 6 bases and J by 9 bases, with 23 bases left in between. The CDR3 is made up of 15 amino acids. Per germline, CDR1 ENHRY and CDR2 SYGVKD. Written as DNA, the CDR3 is TGTGCCATCAGACGAGAAACTGGAGGGCAAGCGCCCCAGTACTTC. Translated, it gives CAIRRETGGQAPQYF.

The rearrangement links TRBV5-1 to TRBJ1-1, with a weak D call TRBD1 (5 bases). There are 14 residues in the CDR3. Germline CDR1 reads SGHRS; CDR2 reads YFSETQ. V gave up 4 bases and J gave up 5 bases, with 15 bases separating them. The CDR3 loop reads CASSVGGARTEAFF. Written as DNA, the CDR3 is TGCGCCAGCAGCGTGGGCGGGGCGCGGACTGAAGCTTTCTTT.

The CDR3 loop reads CASSQDGTSGYNEQFF. In nucleotides, the CDR3 is TGCGCCAGCAGCCAAGACGGGACTAGCGGTTACAATGAGCAGTTCTTC. The chain uses TRBV4-3 and TRBJ2-1, with 11 bases lining up with TRBD2. The CDR3 spans 16 residues. CDR1 and CDR2 from the germline V gene are LGHNA and YSLEER. Losses at the gene ends were 0 bases for V and 4 bases for J; bases not matched to a gene: 2.

The V call is TRBV5-1, the J call TRBJ2-1; TRBD1 matches at 11 bases. The CDR3 totals 15 residues. From germline, CDR1 is SGHRS and CDR2 YFSETQ. Trimming took 3 bases from V and 10 from J; bases not matched to a gene: 9. In DNA, the CDR3 is TGCGCCAGCAGCTCTGGACAGGGGGCCCGTCGCGAGCAGTTCTTC. Residues: CASSSGQGARREQFF.

The gene calls are TRBV2 and TRBJ1-2; D is uncertain. Germline-derived CDR1 and CDR2 are SNHLY and FYNNEI. The V and J ends lost 4 bases and 9 bases respectively, with 12 bases between them. CDR3 length: 12 residues. The CDR3 reads CASSVEGISYTF. CDR3 DNA sequence: TGTGCCAGCAGTGTAGAGGGCATTAGCTACACCTTC.

The chain combines TRBV29-1 with TRBJ2-3; D remains ambiguous. The CDR3 is made up of 11 amino acids. Germline CDR1 is SQVTM and CDR2 is ANQGSEA. V was pared by 3 bases and J by 7 bases, with 8 bases between. The CDR3 DNA sequence: TGCAGCGTTGAGAGCAGGCATACGCAGTATTTT. It codes for CSVESRHTQYF.

The chain couples TRBV19 to TRBJ1-2; 12 nucleotides agree with TRBD1. The germline gives CDR1 LNHDA, CDR2 SQIVND (reference sequence). Trimming removed 6 bases from V and 5 bases from J; junction bases left unmatched: 10. This CDR3 has 16 amino acids. DNA for the CDR3: TGTGCCAGTAGAATGTCGGGACAGGGGGCAGGATATGGCTACACCTTC. Translation gives CASRMSGQGAGYGYTF.

This chain uses TRBV6-5 with TRBJ1-5, with D tentatively TRBD1 (6 bases). CDR3 length: 14 residues. Looked up from germline, CDR1 is MNHEY and CDR2 is SVGAGI. V lost 6 bases and J lost 7, with 16 bases in between. CDR3 sequence: CASRRQGGVQPQHF. CDR3 nucleotide sequence: TGTGCCAGCAGGAGGCAAGGGGGGGTCCAGCCCCAGCATTTT.

The chain employs TRBV4-1 and TRBJ2-6, with TRBD2 matching 9 bases. V shed 4 bases and J 1 base; nucleotides not matched to a gene: 11. This CDR3 has 19 amino acids. The germline gives CDR1 MGHRA, CDR2 YSYEKL. In DNA form, the CDR3 reads TGCGCCAGCAGCCGCTTAGCGGGGGCCCCCGGGTCTGGGGCCAACGTCCTGACTTTC. Amino acid sequence: CASSRLAGAPGSGANVLTF.

V is TRBV2 and J is TRBJ1-2; possible D gene TRBD1, 5 bases. The V end lost 7 bases, the J end lost 0 bases, and 15 bases lay between the germline ends. The CDR3 runs to 15 residues. The germline gives CDR1 SNHLY, CDR2 FYNNEI. DNA for the CDR3: TGTGCCAGCACCACGGACATCGTAGCTAACTATGGCTACACCTTC. Translation: CASTTDIVANYGYTF.

V usage is TRBV30 and J usage is TRBJ1-2; 9 bases align to TRBD1. The germline V gene has CDR1 GTSNPN and CDR2 SVGIG (reference sequence). The CDR3 sequence is 13 residues long. Unmatched junction bases numbered 7, after V lost 4 bases and J lost 7 bases. For the CDR3, the DNA is TGTGCCTGGAATATACAGGGGGCCCTTGGCTACACCTTC. Translated: CAWNIQGALGYTF.

This rearrangement joins TRBV7-2 to TRBJ2-1; 7 nucleotides line up with TRBD1. CDR3 size: 14 residues. The V gene's germline CDR1 is SGHTA and CDR2 FQGNSA. The J segment lost 6 bases and the V segment lost 2 bases, leaving 4 bases of the junction unmatched. The DNA of the CDR3 is TGTGCCAGCAGCTTAACAGGGGCCCCCAATGAGCAGTTCTTC. Translating gives CASSLTGAPNEQFF. The whole variable domain, filled in from reference TRBV7-2 and TRBJ2-1, reads GAGVSQSPSNKVTEKGKDVELRCDPISGHTALYWYRQSLGQGLEFLIYFQGNSAPDKSGLPSDRFSAERTGGSVSTLTIQRTQQEDSAVYLCASSLTGAPNEQFFGPGTRLTVL.

This clone has more than one count but fewer than ten. CDR3 region: CASKPRAGSYNEQFF. CDR3 bases: TGCGCCAGCAAACCCCGAGCGGGGTCTTACAATGAGCAGTTCTTC. V is TRBV5-1 and J is TRBJ2-1, with 7 bases identical to TRBD2. V shed 6 bases, J shed 4 bases, and the junction held 10 bases outside the gene matches. Germline V gene sequence: CDR1 SGHRS, CDR2 YFSETQ. This CDR3 spans 15 amino acids.

The J gene is TRBJ1-4, the V gene TRBV2; 9 bases fit TRBD1. The CDR3 contains 14 residues. Germline CDR1 and CDR2: SNHLY and FYNNEI. V lost 6 bases to trimming and J lost 5 bases; unmatched junction nucleotides: 4. Here the CDR3 DNA reads TGTGCCAGCAGGTTGGACAGGGGAAATGAAAAACTGTTTTTT. This codes for CASRLDRGNEKLFF.

The chain carries TRBV5-1 and TRBJ2-5; 10 bases are a match to TRBD1. CDR3 length: 15 residues. Germline V gives CDR1 SGHRS, CDR2 YFSETQ. After removal of 3 bases from V and 7 bases from J, the junction contained 9 bases not matched to a gene. For the CDR3, the DNA is TGCGCCAGCAGCTGGAGGACAGGGGGTGAGGGGACCCAGTACTTC. It specifies CASSWRTGGEGTQYF.